These 23 T cell receptor beta chains share one sample of origin, sequenced in a study of spatial heterogeneity in lung cancer. Study-wide points: Tracking of tumor mutation counts was seen in expanded intratumoral alpha and beta TCR counts.

Time point defined: sample taken at primary tumor resection. TCRdb re-derived calls from the 5' RACE reads in MiXCR, one entry per CDR3 protein. The sample shows about 24,000 distinct CDR3 sequences, around 8.8% of them seen only once. Antigen specificity for these receptors is unknown. The input for sequencing was lung tumor tissue, taken at surgery. These receptors were obtained from a male donor with early-stage non-small cell lung cancer.

This clonotype has at least ten counts. The J gene is TRBJ2-1, the V gene TRBV12-3 or TRBV12-4; TRBD1 aligns across 8 bases. The CDR3 spans 15 residues. The trim removed 8 bases at V and 6 bases at J, leaving 12 bases unmatched. The chain's CDR3 is CASGTPGTGRNEQFF. The CDR3 nucleotides are TGTGCCAGCGGGACCCCCGGGACAGGCCGCAATGAGCAGTTCTTC.

Regarding this clonotype: At one of its ends the junction is not consistent with the germline gene, which may arise from a read error. J is TRBJ2-6 and V is TRBV27; weak D call: TRBD2 (6 bases). This CDR3 region has 16 residues. Looked up from germline, CDR1 is MNHEY and CDR2 is SMNVEV (reference sequence). The CDR3 is CTSTPSGDTGANVLTF. DNA for the CDR3: TGCACCAGCACCCCCTCGGGGGATACTGGGGCCAACGTCCTGACTTTC.

This clonotype is termed medium-sized. V is TRBV4-3 and J is TRBJ2-1; 9 bases are shared with TRBD2. CDR1 and CDR2 (germline): LGHNA, YSLEER. The junction had 12 bases not matched to a gene; V was cut back by 3 bases and J by 9 bases. The CDR3 covers 16 residues. As DNA, the CDR3 is TGCGCCAGCAGCCAGGGAGATGGGCTAGCGGGGATTGAGCAGTTCTTC. It specifies CASSQGDGLAGIEQFF.

This clonotype was detected many times. This chain connects TRBV6-5 to TRBJ1-5, with D unclear. From germline, CDR1 is MNHEY and CDR2 SVGAGI. The CDR3 has 13 amino acids. Trimming took off 6 bases at V and 3 bases at J, with 9 bases between the two ends. The CDR3 bases are TGTGCCAGCAGCTTCCGGGCCAATCAGCCCCAGCATTTT. Its translation is CASSFRANQPQHF.

This clonotype was counted at least ten times. The genes are TRBV10-3 and TRBJ1-1, with a tentative D call TRBD1 (6 bases). Trimming removed 3 bases from V and 3 bases from J, with 17 bases in between. CDR1 and CDR2 (germline): ENHRY, SYGVKD. CDR3 size: 16 residues. In DNA form, the CDR3 reads TGTGCCATCAGTGATGTCGGTAGGGGGTTTGACACTGAAGCTTTCTTT. The encoded protein is CAISDVGRGFDTEAFF.

As to this clonotype: Just one base apart from a much larger clone, this may be a read error. CDR3 region: CVSSPTGGTRYEQYF. The CDR3 DNA reads as TGTGTCAGCTCACCTACAGGGGGAACTCGATACGAGCAGTACTTC. J is TRBJ2-7 and V is TRBV18; 8 bases map to TRBD1. This CDR3 comprises 15 residues. CDR1 is KGHSH and CDR2 is LQKENI in the germline V gene.

The V gene is TRBV7-8, the J gene TRBJ1-3; D remains ambiguous. The CDR3 sequence is 14 residues long. Trimming cost V 3 bases and J 2 bases, with 8 bases left between them. CDR1 is SGHVS and CDR2 is FQNEAQ in the germline V gene. The CDR3 DNA is TGTGCCAGCAGCTTCAGCTTAACTGGAAACACCATATATTTT. Its protein is CASSFSLTGNTIYF.

This sequence joins TRBV20-1 and TRBJ1-2; no reliable D call. CDR1 DFQATT and CDR2 SNEGSKA come from the germline V gene (reference sequence). V was shortened by 3 bases and J by 8 bases, with 13 bases between the two germline ends. CDR3 length: 12 amino acids. The CDR3 nucleotides read TGCAGTGCTAGCCGGACCAACGAAGGCTACACCTTC. It codes for CSASRTNEGYTF.

The chain is built from TRBV5-1 and TRBJ2-2; TRBD1 aligns across 7 bases. V shed 0 bases, J shed 9 bases, and the junction held 8 bases outside the gene matches. CDR1 is SGHRS and CDR2 is YFSETQ in the germline V gene. The CDR3 has 15 amino acids. Here the CDR3 DNA reads TGCGCCAGCAGCTTGGGACAGGGCCTGACCCGGGAGCTGTTTTTT. Protein product: CASSLGQGLTRELFF.

In this sample, this clonotype turned up many times. This chain uses TRBV24-1 with TRBJ2-1; D possibly corresponds to TRBD2 (7 bases). The CDR3 runs 15 residues. Trimming removed 3 bases at V and 5 bases at J, with 13 bases between. CDR1 is KGHDR, CDR2 SFDVKD, per germline. The CDR3, as DNA: TGTGCCACCAGTGATAGTGGGAGGGACAACAATGAGCAGTTCTTC. Protein product: CATSDSGRDNNEQFF.

In its sample, this clonotype was seen many times. The chain carries TRBV7-8 and TRBJ2-1, with 8 bases matching TRBD2. The CDR3 runs 17 residues. Trimming removed 5 bases from V and 6 bases from J; junction bases left unmatched: 15. Germline CDR1 is SGHVS and CDR2 is FQNEAQ. CDR3 coding DNA: TGTGCCAGCAGCATAGTGAGGGCGGGAGGAATTGGCAATGAGCAGTTCTTC. Translated: CASSIVRAGGIGNEQFF.

This clonotype was recorded at least ten times. The chain carries TRBV12-3 or TRBV12-4 and TRBJ2-3, with TRBD2 matching 7 bases. The length of the CDR3 is 15 residues. V lost 2 bases, J lost 2 bases, and 4 bases stayed unmatched. The CDR3 nucleotides read TGTGCCAGCAGTTTAAGTCTAGCGGCCACAGATACGCAGTATTTT. Its protein is CASSLSLAATDTQYF.

The rearrangement uses TRBV6-5 and TRBJ2-2; 13 bases agree with TRBD2. CDR1 MNHEY and CDR2 SVGAGI come from the germline V gene. The CDR3 contains 15 residues. The V segment lost 4 bases and the J segment 5 bases; nucleotides outside the gene matches: 1. Written as DNA, the CDR3 is TGTGCCAGCAGTTCGGGACTAGCGGGAACCGGGGAGCTGTTTTTT. This gives the protein CASSSGLAGTGELFF.

This clonotype came up a few times. The genes are TRBV20-1 and TRBJ2-7, with TRBD2 identical over 7 bases. The CDR3 consists of 14 residues. From germline, CDR1 is DFQATT and CDR2 SNEGSKA (reference sequence). V lost 8 bases and J lost 5; bases outside the gene matches: 15. The CDR3 region is CSSPAGEGKDEQYF. CDR3 in DNA: TGCAGTTCCCCCGCGGGAGAAGGGAAAGACGAGCAGTACTTC.

This clonotype came up many times. The chain has TRBV7-2 and TRBJ1-2, with no clear D. Germline assignment: CDR1 SGHTA and CDR2 FQGNSA. Deletions cut 2 bases from V and 3 bases from J, with 7 bases between. The CDR3 is 13 amino acids. CDR3: CASSLRNDYGYTF. The DNA of the CDR3 is TGTGCCAGCAGCTTAAGGAATGACTATGGCTACACCTTC.

This clonotype was detected ten times or more. The CDR3 DNA is TGTGCCAGCAGTTTAATGGCAGGGATAAGCAATCAGCCCCAGCATTTT. Translation: CASSLMAGISNQPQHF. V gene TRBV27 combines with J gene TRBJ1-5, with D possibly matching TRBD1 (5 bases). Germline CDR1 reads MNHEY; CDR2 reads SMNVEV (reference sequence). CDR3 length: 16 amino acids. Trimming removed 2 bases from V and 1 base from J, with 12 bases in between.

This clonotype occurred many times. The CDR3 loop reads CAIDCGAGIMGAPQTKTSTDTQYF. The DNA for the CDR3 is TGTGCGATCGATTGTGGGGCCGGTATCATGGGGGCCCCGCAAACAAAAACTAGCACAGATACGCAGTATTTT. The chain couples TRBV11-1 to TRBJ2-3; weak D call: TRBD1 (6 bases). Germline-derived CDR1 and CDR2 are SGHAT and FQDESV (reference sequence). The CDR3 loop spans 24 amino acids.

This clonotype has only a few counts. The chain links TRBV20-1 to TRBJ2-1; D may be TRBD2 (7 bases). The ends were cut back, 3 bases at V and 7 bases at J, with 10 bases in the middle. The CDR3 totals 12 residues. The V gene's germline CDR1 is DFQATT and CDR2 SNEGSKA (reference sequence). CDR3 region: CSARGGRNEQFF. The DNA of the CDR3 is TGCAGTGCTAGGGGGGGGCGTAATGAGCAGTTCTTC.

This clonotype was counted only a few times. V and J are TRBV4-3 and TRBJ2-1; 8 bases line up with TRBD2. The J segment lost 7 bases and the V segment lost 4 bases, leaving 6 bases of the junction unmatched. Germline V gives CDR1 LGHNA, CDR2 YSLEER. The CDR3 spans 14 residues. This CDR3 reads CASSPTGGGNEQFF. The CDR3 DNA sequence: TGCGCCAGCAGCCCTACCGGCGGGGGGAATGAGCAGTTCTTC.

The sample holds many counts of this clonotype. The chain uses TRBV30 and TRBJ2-1; D is perhaps TRBD1 or TRBD2 (5 bases each). This CDR3 region has 12 residues. In germline, CDR1 is GTSNPN, CDR2 SVGIG (reference sequence). V was pared by 5 bases and J by 4 bases, with 9 bases between. The CDR3 sequence: CAWDRGYNEQFF. CDR3 in DNA: TGTGCCTGGGACAGAGGGTACAATGAGCAGTTCTTC.

This clonotype was counted ten times or more. The chain carries TRBV7-8 and TRBJ1-1; no clear D. The CDR3 totals 14 residues. The germline CDR1 and CDR2 sequences are SGHVS and FQNEAQ. Between the trimmed V and J ends, which lost 0 bases and 0 bases, there was a span of 5 bases. The CDR3 bases are TGTGCCAGCAGCTTAGCCCGAGTGAACACTGAAGCTTTCTTT. It codes for CASSLARVNTEAFF.

This clonotype has at least ten counts. The chain joins TRBV24-1 to TRBJ1-5, with 7 bases identical to TRBD1. The CDR3 spans 16 residues. CDR1 and CDR2 (germline): KGHDR, SFDVKD. Losses at the gene ends were 3 bases for V and 5 bases for J; bases not matched to a gene: 9. The CDR3 loop is CATSDGETGMYQPQHF. CDR3 DNA sequence: TGTGCCACCAGTGATGGGGAGACAGGGATGTATCAGCCCCAGCATTTT.

This clonotype was found a few times. This chain connects TRBV3-1 to TRBJ2-1; D remains ambiguous. The CDR3 totals 15 residues. V was shortened by 1 base and J by 3 bases, with 10 bases between the two germline ends. The germline V gene encodes CDR1 LGHDT and CDR2 YNNKEL (reference sequence). CDR3 DNA: TGTGCCAGCAGCCAAGGATCCGCGGTCTACAATGAGCAGTTCTTC. Amino acid sequence: CASSQGSAVYNEQFF.